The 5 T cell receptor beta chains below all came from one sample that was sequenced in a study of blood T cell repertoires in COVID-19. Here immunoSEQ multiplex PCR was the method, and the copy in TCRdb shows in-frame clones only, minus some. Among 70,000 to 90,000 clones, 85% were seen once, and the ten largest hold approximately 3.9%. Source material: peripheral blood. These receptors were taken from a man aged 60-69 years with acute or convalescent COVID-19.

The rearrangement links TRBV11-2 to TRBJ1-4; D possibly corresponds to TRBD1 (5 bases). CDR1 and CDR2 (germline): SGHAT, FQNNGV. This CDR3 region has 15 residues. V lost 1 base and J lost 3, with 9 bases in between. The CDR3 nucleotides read TGTGCCAGCAGCTTAGCAGCAGGGTCTAATGAAAAACTGTTTTTT. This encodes CASSLAAGSNEKLFF.

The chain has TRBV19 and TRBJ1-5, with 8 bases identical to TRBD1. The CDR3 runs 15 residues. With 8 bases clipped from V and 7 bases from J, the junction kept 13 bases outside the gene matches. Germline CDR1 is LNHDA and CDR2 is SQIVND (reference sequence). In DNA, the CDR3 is TGTGCCAGTGTATCCCCACAGGGGGAAGGCCAGCCCCAGCATTTT. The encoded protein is CASVSPQGEGQPQHF. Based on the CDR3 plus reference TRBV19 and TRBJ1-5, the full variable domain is DGGITQSPKYLFRKEGQNVTLSCEQNLNHDAMYWYRQDPGQGLRLIYYSQIVNDFQKGDIAEGYSVSREKKESFPLTVTSAQKNPTAFYLCASVSPQGEGQPQHFGDGTRLSIL.

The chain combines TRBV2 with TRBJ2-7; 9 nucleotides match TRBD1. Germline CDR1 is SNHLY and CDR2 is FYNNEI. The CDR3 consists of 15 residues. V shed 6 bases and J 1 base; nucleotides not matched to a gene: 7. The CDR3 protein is CASRRDRASSYEQYF. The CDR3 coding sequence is TGTGCCAGCAGGCGGGACAGGGCCTCGTCCTACGAGCAGTACTTC.

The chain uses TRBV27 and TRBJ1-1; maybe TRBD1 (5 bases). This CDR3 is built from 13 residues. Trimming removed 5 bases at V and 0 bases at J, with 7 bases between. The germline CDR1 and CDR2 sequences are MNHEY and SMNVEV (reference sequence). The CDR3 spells CASSDSLNTEAFF. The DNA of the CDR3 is TGTGCCAGCAGTGACAGCCTGAACACTGAAGCTTTCTTT.

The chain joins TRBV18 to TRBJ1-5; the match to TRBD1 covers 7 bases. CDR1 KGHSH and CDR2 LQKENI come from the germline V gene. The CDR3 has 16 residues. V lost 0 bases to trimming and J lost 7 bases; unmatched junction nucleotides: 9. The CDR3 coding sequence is TGTGCCAGCTCACCACCGAACCGGGACAGACGGCAGCCCCAGCATTTT. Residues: CASSPPNRDRRQPQHF.